This TCR beta chain was obtained from a study of T cell responses to AZD1222 COVID-19 vaccine. Points from the study as a whole: Regions 160-218 and 743-854 held dominance among vaccine-associated CD4 TCRs, which spanned spike. Baseline serostatus was positive in only five to seven AZD1222 recipients. The sample set comprised mostly white British donors with more females, and clonal diversity was possibly underestimated. Repertoire sampling was restricted to post-peak T cell response timepoints.

Assay used: immunoSEQ multiplex PCR; TCRdb lists only in-frame clones, some missing. The sample comprises about 110,000 clones, over 85% of which are singletons, and roughly 3% rests with the top ten. Between the trimmed V and J ends, which lost 7 bases and 6 bases, there was a span of 12 bases. This CDR3 is 11 amino acids long. The V gene's germline CDR1 is GTSNPN and CDR2 SVGIG (reference sequence). As for this clone: The target antigen is unknown.

The source is an adult in good health. The chain uses TRBV30 and TRBJ1-1, with no clear D. Sample: peripheral blood, taken on day 0 of MenACWY control vaccination. The CDR3 coding sequence is TGTGCCTCCCCGCACGGCGCTGAAGCTTTCTTT. It yields the protein CASPHGAEAFF.